Listed here are 20 T cell receptor beta chains from one sample, sequenced in a study of T-cell memory formation after mild COVID-19 (dated by TCRdb to about 2021). The library relied on 5' RACE. TCRdb records Illumina NovaSeq 6000 as the sequencer. TCRdb trimmed public reads at Q25 via fastp, called clones via MiXCR and kept in-frame beta chains. Under each unique CDR3 protein, matching rows form one entry showing the most common genes and DNA. The sample table shows fewer than 450,000 distinct CDR3 sequences, and about 24% are seen once. The leading ten clones occupy around 8.8% of the sample. The specimen was PBMCs or a T cell subset sorted from them (not recorded which). These receptors were taken from an adult woman who had mild COVID-19 (a few samples of this study predate the infection). The sample titles of this study are shuffled in the database, so cell type and time point are left out; the donor was told from shared clones.

J is TRBJ2-5 and V is TRBV18; D not certain. Germline V gene sequence: CDR1 KGHSH, CDR2 LQKENI. This CDR3 is 13 amino acids long. The V and J ends lost 1 base and 4 bases respectively, with 7 bases between them. The CDR3 nucleotides are TGTGCCAGCTCACCACACACTCTAGAGACCCAGTACTTC. Protein: CASSPHTLETQYF.

The rearrangement uses TRBV6-2 or TRBV6-3 and TRBJ2-7; D assignment may be TRBD1 or TRBD2 (5 bases each). Per germline, CDR1 MNHEY and CDR2 SVGEGT. Trimming cost V 2 bases and J 1 base, with 15 bases left between them. The CDR3 sequence is 16 residues long. CDR3 DNA sequence: TGTGCCAGCAGTTACACCCGGGGCAGAACTTCCTACGAGCAGTACTTC. This codes for CASSYTRGRTSYEQYF.

The genes are TRBV4-1 and TRBJ1-2, with D unclear. V lost 5 bases and J 3 bases, leaving 13 bases between the germline ends. CDR1 MGHRA and CDR2 YSYEKL come from the germline V gene. The CDR3 runs 14 residues. The CDR3, as DNA: TGCGCCAGCAGCGTGCCCGGAGCGTACTATGGCTACACCTTC. Protein product: CASSVPGAYYGYTF.

The chain employs TRBV4-3 and TRBJ2-1; 14 bases fit TRBD2. Germline lookup yields CDR1 LGHNA and CDR2 YSLEER. This CDR3 region has 19 residues. After removal of 0 bases from V and 6 bases from J, the junction contained 10 bases not matched to a gene. The CDR3 DNA reads TGCGCCAGCAGCCAAGATCCCGCCGAGACTAGCGGGAGGGCCAATGAGCAGTTCTTC. Residues: CASSQDPAETSGRANEQFF.

The chain uses TRBV12-3 or TRBV12-4 and TRBJ2-2, with TRBD1 as a possible D gene (5 bases). V lost 4 bases and J 3 bases, leaving 9 bases between the germline ends. The CDR3 has 14 amino acids. DNA of the CDR3: TGTGCCAGCAGTTCCAGGGATTACACCGGGGAGCTGTTTTTT. Residues: CASSSRDYTGELFF.

This clonotype has more than one count but fewer than ten. For the CDR3, the DNA is TGTGCCAGCAGCTCCGGGCTACCGAACACTGAAGCTTTCTTT. Its translation is CASSSGLPNTEAFF. The genes are TRBV5-6 and TRBJ1-1; no firm D call. The germline V and J ends were trimmed by 3 bases and 1 base, with 10 bases remaining between them. The CDR3 sequence is 14 residues long. Germline CDR1 reads SGHDT; CDR2 reads YYEEEE.

This clonotype was observed a few times. The V and J genes are TRBV12-3 or TRBV12-4 and TRBJ1-2; no reliable D call. The CDR3 contains 14 residues. The V end lost 3 bases, the J end lost 7 bases, and 15 bases lay between the germline ends. In nucleotides, the CDR3 is TGTGCCAGCAGTTTCGGTCTGGGCCTTGGTGGCTACACCTTC. Translating it yields CASSFGLGLGGYTF.

V is TRBV5-1 and J is TRBJ2-1; possibly TRBD1 for D (6 bases). Germline assignment: CDR1 SGHRS and CDR2 YFSETQ. This CDR3 is 15 amino acids long. V lost 4 bases, J lost 0 bases, and 11 bases lay in between. The CDR3 sequence is CASSPGDYSYNEQFF. In DNA, the CDR3 is TGCGCCAGCAGCCCAGGGGATTACTCCTACAATGAGCAGTTCTTC.

This chain connects TRBV4-3 to TRBJ2-3; 7 nucleotides line up with TRBD1. This CDR3 region has 16 residues. The germline CDR1 and CDR2 sequences are LGHNA and YSLEER. Trimming removed 4 bases from V and 0 bases from J; junction bases left unmatched: 7. CDR3 protein: CASSLDPGQSTDTQYF. The CDR3 nucleotides read TGCGCCAGCAGCCTCGATCCGGGACAGAGCACAGATACGCAGTATTTT.

This clonotype appeared a few times. The gene calls are TRBV25-1 and TRBJ1-2; D call uncertain. The germline CDR1 and CDR2 sequences are MGHDK and SYGVNS. Trimming took off 4 bases at V and 4 bases at J, with 10 bases between the two ends. This CDR3 comprises 13 residues. CDR3 region: CASSGTSLYGYTF. In DNA form, the CDR3 reads TGTGCCAGCAGTGGTACTTCCCTCTATGGCTACACCTTC.

The DNA of the CDR3 is TGTGCCAGCAGCCCTACCCGGGACAGGGGCGGCAATCAGCCCCAGCATTTT. This translates into CASSPTRDRGGNQPQHF. The V call is TRBV12-3 or TRBV12-4, the J call TRBJ1-5; TRBD1 matches 10 bases. With 6 bases clipped from V and 2 bases from J, the junction kept 10 bases outside the gene matches. CDR3 length: 17 amino acids.

The chain combines TRBV7-2 with TRBJ2-7; D uncertain. CDR3 length equals 14 residues. CDR1 and CDR2 from the germline V gene are SGHTA and FQGNSA. V was trimmed by 5 bases and J by 2 bases, leaving 13 bases between them. CDR3 region: CASSRTTSTYEQYF. CDR3 sequence (DNA): TGTGCCAGCAGCCGTACGACAAGCACCTACGAGCAGTACTTC.

The chain employs TRBV19 and TRBJ1-1, with TRBD1 identical over 8 bases. Germline values: CDR1 LNHDA, CDR2 SQIVND (reference sequence). V shed 7 bases, J shed 6 bases, and the junction held 7 bases outside the gene matches. This CDR3 comprises 13 residues. DNA of the CDR3: TGTGCCAGTACCCCCGACAGGGGAGCTGAAGCTTTCTTT. Its protein product is CASTPDRGAEAFF.

This chain uses TRBV29-1 with TRBJ2-4; either TRBD1 or TRBD2 may fit D (5 bases each). Germline assignment: CDR1 SQVTM and CDR2 ANQGSEA. CDR3 length: 11 amino acids. Trimming shortened V by 7 bases and J by 9 bases, and 13 bases separated the two germline ends. The CDR3, as DNA: TGCAGCGCCAGGGAGAATGGCATTCAGTACTTC. Its translation is CSARENGIQYF.

The gene calls are TRBV6-2 or TRBV6-3 and TRBJ2-1; the match to TRBD2 covers 7 bases. Germline V gene lookup returns CDR1 MNHEY and CDR2 SVGEGT. The CDR3 totals 15 residues. V trimming: 6 bases; J trimming: 8 bases; junction bases outside the gene matches: 13. This chain's CDR3 is CASRSWGGPIDEQFF. CDR3 bases: TGTGCCAGCAGATCTTGGGGAGGGCCGATCGATGAGCAGTTCTTC.

This clonotype was observed a few times. CDR3: CASSPTEAYEQYF. Here the CDR3 DNA reads TGTGCCAGCAGCCCGACAGAGGCCTACGAGCAGTACTTC. The chain links TRBV4-2 to TRBJ2-7, with TRBD1 as a possible D gene (5 bases). Looked up from germline, CDR1 is LGHNA and CDR2 is YNFKEQ. This CDR3 is built from 13 residues. Trimming left V 4 bases short and J 2 bases short, with 9 bases between.

This clonotype has a handful of counts. This chain uses TRBV7-2 with TRBJ1-4, with 8 bases matching TRBD1. V dropped 2 bases and J dropped 4; count of bases not matched to a gene: 12. This CDR3 contains 18 residues. Germline CDR1 and CDR2: SGHTA and FQGNSA. The CDR3, as DNA: TGTGCCAGCAGCTTACCCCCAGGGGGCGGACGACTTAATGAAAAACTGTTTTTT. Translated: CASSLPPGGGRLNEKLFF. The complete variable domain, with remaining parts taken from reference TRBV7-2 and TRBJ1-4, reads GAGVSQSPSNKVTEKGKDVELRCDPISGHTALYWYRQSLGQGLEFLIYFQGNSAPDKSGLPSDRFSAERTGGSVSTLTIQRTQQEDSAVYLCASSLPPGGGRLNEKLFFGSGTQLSVL.

This clonotype has only a few counts. The rearrangement uses TRBV4-1 and TRBJ2-7; D gene unclear. Per the germline V gene, CDR1 is MGHRA and CDR2 is YSYEKL. This CDR3 region has 12 residues. V lost 4 bases to trimming and J lost 5 bases, with 9 bases between them. DNA of the CDR3: TGCGCCAGCAGCCCCAAGACCAACGAGCAGTACTTC. Translating gives CASSPKTNEQYF.

This clonotype has only a few counts. The chain is built from TRBV20-1 and TRBJ1-3, with TRBD1 as a possible D gene (5 bases). Germline V gene sequence: CDR1 DFQATT, CDR2 SNEGSKA (reference sequence). Trimming removed 5 bases at V and 6 bases at J, with 17 bases between. The CDR3 extends over 14 amino acids. The CDR3 coding sequence is TGCAGTGCTCGACGAACAGGAAATCTAAACACCATATATTTT. The encoded protein is CSARRTGNLNTIYF.

V gene TRBV20-1 combines with J gene TRBJ2-7; unclear D gene. V was pared by 0 bases and J by 6 bases, with 9 bases between. The CDR3 has 12 amino acids. CDR1 and CDR2 (germline): DFQATT, SNEGSKA (reference sequence). The CDR3 sequence: CSARDLGTEQYF. CDR3 coding DNA: TGCAGTGCTAGAGATCTGGGTACCGAGCAGTACTTC.